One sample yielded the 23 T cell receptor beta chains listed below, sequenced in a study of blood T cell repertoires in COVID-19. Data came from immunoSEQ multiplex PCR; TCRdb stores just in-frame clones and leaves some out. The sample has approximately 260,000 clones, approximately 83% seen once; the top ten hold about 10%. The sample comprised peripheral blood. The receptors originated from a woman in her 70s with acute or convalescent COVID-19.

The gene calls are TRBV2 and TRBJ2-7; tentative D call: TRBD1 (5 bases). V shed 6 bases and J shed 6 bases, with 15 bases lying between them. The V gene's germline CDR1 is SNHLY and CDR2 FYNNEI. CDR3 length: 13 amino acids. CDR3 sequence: CASSARVTGEQYF. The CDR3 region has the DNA TGTGCCAGCAGCGCCAGGGTAACTGGCGAGCAGTACTTC.

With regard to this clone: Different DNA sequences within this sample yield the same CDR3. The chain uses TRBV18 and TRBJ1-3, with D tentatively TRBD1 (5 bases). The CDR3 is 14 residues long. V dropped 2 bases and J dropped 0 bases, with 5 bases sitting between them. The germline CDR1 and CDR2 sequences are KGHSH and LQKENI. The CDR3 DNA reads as TGTGCCAGCTCACCAACAGGCTCTGGAAACACCATATATTTT. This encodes CASSPTGSGNTIYF.

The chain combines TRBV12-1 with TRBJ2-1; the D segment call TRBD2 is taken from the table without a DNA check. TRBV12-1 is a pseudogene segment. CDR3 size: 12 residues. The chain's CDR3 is CAGRRGGHEQFF. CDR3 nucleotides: TGTGCCGGCCGGAGGGGTGGCCATGAGCAGTTCTTC.

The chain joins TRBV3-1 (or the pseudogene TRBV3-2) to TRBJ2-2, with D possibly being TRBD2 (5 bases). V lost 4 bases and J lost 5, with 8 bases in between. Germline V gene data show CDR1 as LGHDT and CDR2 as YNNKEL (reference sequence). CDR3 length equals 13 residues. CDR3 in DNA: TGTGCCAGCAGCCCGAGGGTGACCGGGGAGCTGTTTTTT. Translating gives CASSPRVTGELFF.

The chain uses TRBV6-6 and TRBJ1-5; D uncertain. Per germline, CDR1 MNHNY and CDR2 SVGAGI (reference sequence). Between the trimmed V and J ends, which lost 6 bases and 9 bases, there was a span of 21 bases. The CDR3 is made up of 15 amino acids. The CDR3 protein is CASRPSGESRGPQHF. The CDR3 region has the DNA TGTGCCAGCAGACCAAGCGGAGAATCCCGAGGGCCCCAGCATTTT.

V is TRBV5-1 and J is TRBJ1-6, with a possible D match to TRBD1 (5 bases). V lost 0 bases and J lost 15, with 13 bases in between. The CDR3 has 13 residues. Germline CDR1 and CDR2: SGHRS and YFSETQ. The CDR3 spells CASSLGGPGILHF. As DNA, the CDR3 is TGCGCCAGCAGCTTGGGGGGCCCCGGTATCCTCCACTTT.

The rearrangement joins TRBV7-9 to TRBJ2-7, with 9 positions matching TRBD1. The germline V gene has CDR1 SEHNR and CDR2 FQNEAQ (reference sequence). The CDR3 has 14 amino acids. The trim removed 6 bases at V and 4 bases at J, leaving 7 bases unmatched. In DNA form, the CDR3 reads TGTGCCAGCAGTCGTACAGGGGGCAGGTACGAGCAGTACTTC. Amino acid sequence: CASSRTGGRYEQYF.

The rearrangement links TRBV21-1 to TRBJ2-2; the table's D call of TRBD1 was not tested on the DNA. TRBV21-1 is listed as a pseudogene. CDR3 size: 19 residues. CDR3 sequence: CASTTPGHLKLFRTGELFF. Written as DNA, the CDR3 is TGTGCCAGCACCACCCCGGGACACCTAAAATTGTTCAGGACCGGGGAGCTGTTTTTT.

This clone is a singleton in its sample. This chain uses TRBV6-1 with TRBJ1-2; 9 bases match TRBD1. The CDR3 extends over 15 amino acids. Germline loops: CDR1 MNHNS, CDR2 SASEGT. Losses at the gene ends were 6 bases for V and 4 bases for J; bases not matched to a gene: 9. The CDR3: CASSRPGQGAYGYTF. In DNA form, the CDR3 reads TGTGCCAGCAGCCGCCCGGGACAGGGTGCCTATGGCTACACCTTC.

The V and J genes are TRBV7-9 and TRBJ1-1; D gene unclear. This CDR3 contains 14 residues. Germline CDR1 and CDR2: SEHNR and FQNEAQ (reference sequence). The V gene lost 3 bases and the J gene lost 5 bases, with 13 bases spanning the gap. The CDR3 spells CASSFPGKVTEAFF. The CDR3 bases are TGTGCCAGCAGCTTTCCGGGGAAGGTTACTGAAGCTTTCTTT.

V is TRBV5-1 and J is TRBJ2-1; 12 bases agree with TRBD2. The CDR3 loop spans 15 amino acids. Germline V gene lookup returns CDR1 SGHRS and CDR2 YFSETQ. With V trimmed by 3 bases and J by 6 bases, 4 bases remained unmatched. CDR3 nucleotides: TGCGCCAGCAGCTCACTAGCGGGGGGTCTCAATGAGCAGTTCTTC. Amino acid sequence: CASSSLAGGLNEQFF.

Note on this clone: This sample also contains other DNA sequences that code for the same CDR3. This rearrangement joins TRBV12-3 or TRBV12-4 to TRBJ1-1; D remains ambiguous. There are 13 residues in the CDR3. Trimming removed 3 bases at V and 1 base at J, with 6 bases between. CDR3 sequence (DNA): TGTGCCAGCAGTTTCGCAGGGAACACTGAAGCTTTCTTT. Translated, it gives CASSFAGNTEAFF.

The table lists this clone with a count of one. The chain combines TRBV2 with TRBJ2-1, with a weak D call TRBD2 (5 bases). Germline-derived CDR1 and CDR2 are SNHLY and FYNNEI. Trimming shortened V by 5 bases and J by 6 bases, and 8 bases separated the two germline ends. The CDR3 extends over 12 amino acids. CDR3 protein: CASSWTPNEQFF. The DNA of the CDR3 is TGTGCCAGCAGTTGGACTCCCAATGAGCAGTTCTTC. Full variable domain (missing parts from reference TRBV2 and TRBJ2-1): EPEVTQTPSHQVTQMGQEVILRCVPISNHLYFYWYRQILGQKVEFLVSFYNNEISEKSEIFDDQFSVERPDGSNFTLKIRSTKLEDSAMYFCASSWTPNEQFFGPGTRLTVL.

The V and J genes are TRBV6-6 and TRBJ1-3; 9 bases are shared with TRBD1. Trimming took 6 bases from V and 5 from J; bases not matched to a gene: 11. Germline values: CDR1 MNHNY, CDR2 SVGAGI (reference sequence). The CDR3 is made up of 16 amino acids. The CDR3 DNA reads TGTGCCAGCAGCTGGGGCCCGGGACAGGGACGAAACACCATATATTTT. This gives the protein CASSWGPGQGRNTIYF.

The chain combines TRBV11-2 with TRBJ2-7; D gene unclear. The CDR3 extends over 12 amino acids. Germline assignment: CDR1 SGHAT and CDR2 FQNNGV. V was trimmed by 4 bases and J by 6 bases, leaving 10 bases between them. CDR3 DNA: TGTGCCAGCAGCTCGAGTTCCGGCGAGCAGTACTTC. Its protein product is CASSSSSGEQYF.

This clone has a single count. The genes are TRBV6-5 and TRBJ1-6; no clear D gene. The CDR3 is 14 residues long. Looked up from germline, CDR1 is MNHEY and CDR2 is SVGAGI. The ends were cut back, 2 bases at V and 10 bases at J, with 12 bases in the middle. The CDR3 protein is CASSYRGDYSPLHF. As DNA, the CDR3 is TGTGCCAGCAGTTACCGCGGGGATTACTCACCCCTCCACTTT.

DNA for the CDR3: TGTGCCAGCAGCGTAGGATCTGTAGCGGAAGAGACCCAGTACTTC. Translating gives CASSVGSVAEETQYF. The V gene is TRBV9, the J gene TRBJ2-5; D perhaps matches TRBD2 (6 bases). Deletions cut 0 bases from V and 3 bases from J, with 12 bases between. The V gene's germline CDR1 is SGDLS and CDR2 YYNGEE. There are 15 residues in the CDR3.

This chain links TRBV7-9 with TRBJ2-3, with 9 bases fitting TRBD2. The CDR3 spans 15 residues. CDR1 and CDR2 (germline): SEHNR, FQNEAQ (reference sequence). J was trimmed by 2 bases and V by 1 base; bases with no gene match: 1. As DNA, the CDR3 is TGTGCCAGCAGCTTAGGCGGGGGGGACACAGATACGCAGTATTTT. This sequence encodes CASSLGGGDTDTQYF.

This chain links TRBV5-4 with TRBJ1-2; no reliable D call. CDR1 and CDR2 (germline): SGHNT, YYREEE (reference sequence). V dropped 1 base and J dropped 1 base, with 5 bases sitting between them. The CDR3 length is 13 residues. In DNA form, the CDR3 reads TGTGCCAGCAGCTTGACAGTTAACTATGGCTACACCTTC. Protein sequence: CASSLTVNYGYTF.

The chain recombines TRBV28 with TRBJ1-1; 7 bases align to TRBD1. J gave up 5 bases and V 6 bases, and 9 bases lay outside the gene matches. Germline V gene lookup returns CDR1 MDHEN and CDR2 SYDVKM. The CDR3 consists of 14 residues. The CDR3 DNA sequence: TGTGCCAGCAGATTAGACAGGGCGTTGACTGAAGCTTTCTTT. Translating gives CASRLDRALTEAFF.

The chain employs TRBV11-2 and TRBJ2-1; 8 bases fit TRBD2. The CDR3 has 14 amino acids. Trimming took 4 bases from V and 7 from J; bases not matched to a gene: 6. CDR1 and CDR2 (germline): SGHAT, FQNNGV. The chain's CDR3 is CASSSTGGVNEQFF. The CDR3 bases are TGTGCCAGCAGCTCCACCGGGGGGGTAAATGAGCAGTTCTTC.

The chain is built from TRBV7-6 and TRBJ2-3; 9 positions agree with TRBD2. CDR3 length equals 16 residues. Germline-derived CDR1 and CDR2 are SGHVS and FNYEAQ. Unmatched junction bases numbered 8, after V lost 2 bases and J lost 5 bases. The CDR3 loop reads CASSLTRRGGQDTQYF. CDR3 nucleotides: TGTGCCAGCAGCTTAACTAGGCGGGGGGGCCAAGATACGCAGTATTTT.

The CDR3 is CASSYSQGTYEQYF. The CDR3, as DNA: TGTGCCAGCAGTTACTCCCAGGGGACCTACGAGCAGTACTTC. J is TRBJ2-7 and V is TRBV6-6, with D tentatively TRBD1 (6 bases). This CDR3 has 14 residues. With 0 bases removed from V and 2 bases from J, the gap between germline ends came to 8 bases. Germline-derived CDR1 and CDR2 are MNHNY and SVGAGI (reference sequence).